This T cell receptor (beta chain) was found in a study of Ad26.COV2.S vaccination and SARS-CoV-2 variants. Assay used: immunoSEQ multiplex PCR; TCRdb lists only in-frame clones, some missing. The table lists around 240,000 clones, roughly 90% of them singletons. As for treatment: roughly 18 received Ad26.COV2.S at low or high dose, single or two shots; about five received placebo; per-sample allocation not given. Collection of samples fell on day 63 after the first vaccine or placebo injection. The sequence was obtained from a person aged 18-65 years who received the Ad26.COV2.S COVID-19 vaccine or a placebo. The material was peripheral blood, obtained in a trial of Ad26.COV2.S vaccine versus placebo.

The DNA for the CDR3 is TGTGCCAGCAGCTTGGGCGGGGCTACCACAGATACGCAGTATTTT. This translates into CASSLGGATTDTQYF. J is TRBJ2-3 and V is TRBV5-6; TRBD2 is a possible D gene (6 bases). With 0 bases removed from V and 2 bases from J, the gap between germline ends came to 10 bases. Germline V gene sequence: CDR1 SGHDT, CDR2 YYEEEE. This CDR3 spans 15 amino acids.